This entry describes one TCR beta chain. This clonotype was counted at least ten times. Its target antigen remains unknown. No quality values exist for individual bases; no much larger clone is one base distant. These data are taken from a study of blood T cells in healthy people across ages (dated by TCRdb to 2015 to 2017). Concerning the study at large: In model experiments, roughly one uniquely barcoded TCR beta cDNA molecule per two T cells was captured by template switching. Age-related changes in TCR beta repertoire diversity were measured in the study by deep sequencing normalized with unique cDNA molecular identifiers. Four age groups were formed from the donors: young (average roughly 16 years), middle-aged (around 37), aged (roughly 59) and long-lived (approximately 78). To avoid experimental bias, donors of different ages were distributed randomly across sequencing lanes. The study analyzed two additional independent replicas of 1 million unique cDNA reads from the same blood draw for two donors, one aged 18 to 29 and one aged 80 or older.

The library was produced with 5' RACE. Sequencing was carried out with an Illumina HiSeq 2500. A second PCR of about 6 to 12 cycles was run with a J-beta primer mix and a sample-barcoded 5' primer. A template-switch 5' adaptor carrying 12 random nucleotides introduced a unique molecular identifier onto each TCR beta cDNA molecule. Each sample yielded at least 2.5 million CDR3-containing paired-end reads. First-strand cDNA synthesis was performed from all RNA using the Mint cDNA synthesis kit, with priming by a TRBC-specific oligonucleotide. Following uracil-DNA glycosylase treatment, a first 18-cycle PCR with universal primers M1SS and BC2_uni_R was performed on all cDNA. Per the source publication's procedure: For normalization, 1 million high-quality reads, each with a distinct molecular identifier, were randomly selected from each sample. Instead of being binned into consensus sequences, reads with shared molecular identifiers were discarded. MiTCR, run with a Q25 quality threshold and the strictest error-elimination algorithm, handled CDR3 identification, clonotype clustering and error correction. A nonparametric unseen species model with Euler transformation was used to estimate lower-bound total TCR beta diversity. The public reads were quality trimmed at Q25 with fastp and then assembled into clones with MiXCR by TCRdb, keeping productive beta chains. Each record represents a unique CDR3 protein, reported with the most common genes and DNA among its rows. TCRdb, not the original authors, processed these V and J calls. Here the sample has roughly 680,000 distinct CDR3 sequences; more than 45% occur a single time. The ten largest make up approximately 13% of the sample.

Summary of the overall study and its limitations: Compared with the aged group, the long-lived group had more naive CD4+ T cells, fewer expanded clones and increased TCR diversity, suggesting age selection. Bulk unsorted PBMC profiling prevented conclusive comparison of naive and antigen-experienced compartments. As age increased, observed TCR beta diversity per million T cells dropped in a roughly linear way, and a significant reduction was already evident by age roughly 40. There was a strong correlation between observed TCR beta diversity and the percentage of naive T cells measured by flow cytometry. Estimates of total diversity from one million sequenced T cells were regarded as lower bounds and underestimates. Donor CMV infection status was unknown, potentially confounding age-related changes in expanded clonotypes.

The roughly 37 donors, aged 6 to 90 years, were systemically healthy Caucasian individuals from Russia. Each donor gave approximately 10 milliliters of peripheral blood, collected into EDTA-treated Vacutainer tubes. Ficoll-Paque density-gradient centrifugation was used to isolate PBMCs, with at least 6.5 million per sample. Total RNA, at least 5.5 micrograms per sample, was extracted from PBMCs with Trizol reagent. For every donor, an aliquot of PBMCs went through flow cytometry to measure the percentages of naive CD45RAhigh/CD27high T cells. Cut back by 4 bases and 0 bases, the V and J ends lie 15 bases apart. The CDR3, cysteine through phenylalanine, is 17 amino acids long. Only CDR3 DNA remains: 51 bases, in frame from the first base. Sequences MNHNY (CDR1) and SVGAGI (CDR2) are obtained from the germline V gene (reference sequence).

The sample comprised blood. The sequence came from a woman older than 75 in good health. The sequence links TRBV6-6 to TRBJ1-4; the D gene cannot be resolved reliably. The bases read TGTGCCAGCAGTTCCGGATCAAGGCCCTCAACTAATGAAAAACTGTTTTTT. It translates to CASSSGSRPSTNEKLFF.